A selection of T cell receptor beta chains follows, all from one sample in a study of breast tumors, draining lymph nodes, adjacent tissues. TCRdb processed the multiplex PCR reads anew with MiXCR; each CDR3 protein has one entry. The sample comprises 120,000 to 150,000 distinct CDR3 sequences, less than 35% of which are singletons, and about 2.5% rests with the top ten. Sequencing was performed on axillary lymph node tissue. These receptors were taken from a female donor with breast cancer. Some clones in this sample may be carry-over from other donors' samples. The CDR3 runs from the conserved cysteine through the conserved F or W. The order of the fields is V gene, CDR3 protein.

TRBV27 | CASMSTDTQYF
TRBV20-1 | CSAMRGDTQYF
TRBV7-9 | CASSSTGYGNTIYTQYF
TRBV7-2 | CASSLETGAGRLFF
TRBV7-2 | CASSSHPRETQYF
TRBV12-5 | CASGLSVGNTIYF
TRBV5-1 | CASSPGTVNNSPLHF
TRBV29-1 | CSGGQALNSPLHF
TRBV29-1 | CSGQGTDAFF
TRBV6-4 | CASSDTDFQDRF
TRBV5-6 | CASSLVRPNYGYTF
TRBV7-9 | CASSLGATGNTIYF
TRBV19 | CASSDDRRTQYF
TRBV20-1 | CSARTRGRETQYF
TRBV7-8 | CASSFLGGTSGWARMETQYF
TRBV9 | CASSAGLSLNEQFF
TRBV6-5 | CASSLQRGGGYTF